These 4 T cell receptor beta chains came from one sample sequenced in a study of shared clonotypes between healthy human individuals. Here immunoSEQ multiplex PCR was the method, and the copy in TCRdb shows in-frame clones only, minus some. This table has around 2.1 million clones, around 95% appearing once. The sequenced sample consisted of naive CD4+ T cells sorted from blood. Subset indicated: CD45RA+ positively selected. The receptors come from a man in his late teens or twenties in good health.

Concerning this clone: The junction departs from the called germline gene at one end, perhaps through a read error. This sample also contains other DNA sequences that code for the same CDR3. This chain links TRBV10-3 with TRBJ1-4, with a tentative D call TRBD1 (6 bases). Germline-derived CDR1 and CDR2 are ENHRY and SYGVKD. This CDR3 has 13 amino acids. Here the CDR3 reads CAISRRGGEKLFF. The CDR3 DNA reads TGTGCGATCAGTAGAAGGGGGGGAGAAAAACTGTTTTTT.

This clone was seen once. Other DNA sequences in this sample translate to the same CDR3. The chain employs TRBV6-5 and TRBJ1-4; possibly TRBD1 for D (5 bases). The V and J ends lost 2 bases and 2 bases respectively, with 9 bases between them. Germline V gene lookup returns CDR1 MNHEY and CDR2 SVGAGI. The CDR3 totals 15 residues. The CDR3 region is CASSYGQGTNEKLFF. CDR3 nucleotide sequence: TGTGCCAGCAGTTACGGGCAGGGCACTAATGAAAAACTGTTTTTT.

This chain joins TRBV30 and TRBJ1-5, with D hard to call. Trimming cost V 0 bases and J 11 bases, with 11 bases left between them. The germline V gene encodes CDR1 GTSNPN and CDR2 SVGIG (reference sequence). The CDR3 loop spans 12 amino acids. The DNA for the CDR3 is TGTGCCTGGAGTGTACGGGCGGACTCCCAGCATTTT. The encoded protein is CAWSVRADSQHF.

A note on this clone: The sample has other DNA sequences that encode this CDR3 too. The rearrangement uses TRBV5-1 and TRBJ1-5, with TRBD1 matching 9 bases. V trimming: 4 bases; J trimming: 4 bases; junction bases outside the gene matches: 3. Germline V gives CDR1 SGHRS, CDR2 YFSETQ. The CDR3 runs to 14 residues. The CDR3: CASSEGQGNQPQHF. The CDR3 nucleotides are TGCGCCAGCAGCGAAGGACAGGGGAATCAGCCCCAGCATTTT.